The 25 T cell receptor beta chains reported below all come from one sample, sequenced in a study of T cell responses to AZD1222 COVID-19 vaccine. TCRdb's copy holds only in-frame clones and misses some; the assay was immunoSEQ multiplex PCR. The sample has 150,000 to 200,000 clones, just over 90% seen once; the top ten hold about 3.9%. Here the sequenced sample was peripheral blood, taken on day 0 of AZD1222 vaccination. The receptors here all came from an adult in good health.

The chain combines TRBV5-5 with TRBJ2-2; 7 bases are shared with TRBD2. The V and J ends lost 4 bases and 7 bases, in that order; junction bases with no gene match: 1. The CDR3 is 12 residues long. Germline V CDR1 and CDR2: SGHKS, YYEKEE (reference sequence). CDR3: CASSTGGGELFF. CDR3 nucleotide sequence: TGTGCCAGCAGCACGGGGGGCGGGGAGCTGTTTTTT.

J is TRBJ2-1 and V is TRBV5-8; no reliable D call. The germline V and J ends were trimmed by 5 bases and 0 bases, with 21 bases remaining between them. Germline loops: CDR1 SGHTS, CDR2 YDEGEE. This CDR3 has 18 amino acids. The CDR3 sequence: CASSSGHSALSSYNEQFF. CDR3 nucleotides: TGTGCCAGCAGTTCGGGCCACTCCGCGTTGAGCTCCTACAATGAGCAGTTCTTC.

This sequence joins TRBV27 and TRBJ1-1; D remains ambiguous. Per the germline V gene, CDR1 is MNHEY and CDR2 is SMNVEV (reference sequence). This CDR3 is built from 15 residues. V was cut by 7 bases and J by 1 base, with 16 bases left in between. The CDR3 spells CASTPESDGNTEAFF. The DNA of the CDR3 is TGTGCCAGCACCCCCGAATCGGATGGGAACACTGAAGCTTTCTTT.

The genes are TRBV19 and TRBJ1-1; a possible D gene is TRBD1 (6 bases). There are 15 residues in the CDR3. Germline V gene data show CDR1 as LNHDA and CDR2 as SQIVND (reference sequence). Trimming left V 3 bases short and J 1 base short, with 12 bases between. CDR3 sequence reads: CASSIRGTQNTEAFF. The CDR3 coding sequence is TGTGCCAGTAGTATCCGGGGGACACAGAACACTGAAGCTTTCTTT. Full variable domain (missing parts from reference TRBV19 and TRBJ1-1): DGGITQSPKYLFRKEGQNVTLSCEQNLNHDAMYWYRQDPGQGLRLIYYSQIVNDFQKGDIAEGYSVSREKKESFPLTVTSAQKNPTAFYLCASSIRGTQNTEAFFGQGTRLTVV.

V and J are TRBV7-8 and TRBJ1-1, with D unresolved. The CDR3 covers 12 residues. V was clipped by 3 bases and J by 4 bases, with 6 bases between them. The germline CDR1 and CDR2 sequences are SGHVS and FQNEAQ. CDR3 sequence (DNA): TGTGCCAGCAGCTTCAGCAGCACTGAAGCTTTCTTT. Translation: CASSFSSTEAFF.

The chain employs TRBV15 and TRBJ2-6, with TRBD2 identical over 7 bases. V was pared by 1 base and J by 0 bases, with 15 bases of the junction left unmatched. In germline, CDR1 is LNHNV, CDR2 YYDKDF (reference sequence). The CDR3 is made up of 21 amino acids. CDR3 coding DNA: TGTGCCACCAGCAGAGCTAGCGGCGCCGGACTTAGGAGCTCTGGGGCCAACGTCCTGACTTTC. This codes for CATSRASGAGLRSSGANVLTF. Combining the CDR3 with reference TRBV15 and TRBJ2-6 gives the whole variable domain DAMVIQNPRYQVTQFGKPVTLSCSQTLNHNVMYWYQQKSSQAPKLLFHYYDKDFNNEADTPDNFQSRRPNTSFCFLDIRSPGLGDTAMYLCATSRASGAGLRSSGANVLTFGAGSRLTVL.

This clone appeared a single time. J is TRBJ1-1 and V is TRBV4-1; tentatively, D is TRBD1 (5 bases). Trimming shortened V by 4 bases and J by 3 bases, and 15 bases separated the two germline ends. The CDR3 is made up of 15 amino acids. CDR1 MGHRA and CDR2 YSYEKL come from the germline V gene. CDR3 nucleotides: TGCGCCAGCAGCCCCCCGGTCCTGGGGGACACTGAAGCTTTCTTT. It specifies CASSPPVLGDTEAFF.

V gene TRBV19 combines with J gene TRBJ2-7; D possibly matches TRBD1 or TRBD2 (6 bases each). Trimming took 7 bases from V and 5 from J, leaving 15 bases between them. The CDR3 runs 13 residues. Germline values: CDR1 LNHDA, CDR2 SQIVND (reference sequence). CDR3 nucleotides: TGTGCCAGTACGCCCGGGGGCCTAAACGAGCAGTACTTC. Protein product: CASTPGGLNEQYF.

V usage is TRBV19 and J usage is TRBJ2-3, with D possibly TRBD2 on 5 matching bases. This CDR3 has 13 residues. Germline-derived CDR1 and CDR2 are LNHDA and SQIVND (reference sequence). V was trimmed by 4 bases and J by 4 bases, leaving 9 bases between them. The CDR3 DNA follows: TGTGCCAGTAGTAGCCCCGGGGCAGATACGCAGTATTTT. Protein sequence: CASSSPGADTQYF.

The V call is TRBV7-9, the J call TRBJ1-3; maybe TRBD1 (6 bases). The CDR3 consists of 14 residues. The germline gives CDR1 SEHNR, CDR2 FQNEAQ (reference sequence). Trimming shortened V by 8 bases and J by 2 bases, and 13 bases separated the two germline ends. Written as DNA, the CDR3 is TGTGCCAGCGGATTTCCAGGGGCTGGAAACACCATATATTTT. It encodes CASGFPGAGNTIYF.

The chain recombines TRBV11-2 with TRBJ2-1; 7 bases are shared with TRBD2. The CDR3 runs 15 residues. Germline CDR1 is SGHAT and CDR2 is FQNNGV. Losses at the gene ends were 5 bases for V and 9 bases for J; bases not matched to a gene: 13. CDR3: CASSLGGEGSGEQFF. Written as DNA, the CDR3 is TGTGCCAGCAGCCTTGGGGGGGAGGGATCTGGTGAGCAGTTCTTC.

The J gene is TRBJ1-1, the V gene TRBV6-5; D is possibly TRBD1 (5 bases). Germline CDR1 is MNHEY and CDR2 is SVGAGI. CDR3 size: 15 residues. Trimming removed 7 bases from V and 0 bases from J, with 15 bases in between. This CDR3 reads CASTGHLNLNTEAFF. As DNA, the CDR3 is TGTGCCAGCACAGGACACCTGAACCTGAACACTGAAGCTTTCTTT.

The rearrangement joins TRBV7-9 to TRBJ2-5, with 7 bases that match TRBD2. With 3 bases clipped from V and 4 bases from J, the junction kept 8 bases outside the gene matches. The length of the CDR3 is 15 residues. Germline CDR1 SEHNR, CDR2 FQNEAQ (reference sequence). The CDR3 DNA sequence: TGTGCCAGCAGCTTGGCCGGCGGGAGAGGAGAGACCCAGTACTTC. The encoded protein is CASSLAGGRGETQYF.

In regard to this clone: Other DNA sequences in the same sample also yield this CDR3. This chain connects TRBV3-1 (or the pseudogene TRBV3-2) to TRBJ2-7; no reliable D call. Germline V gives CDR1 LGHDT, CDR2 YNNKEL (reference sequence). The ends were cut back, 1 base at V and 4 bases at J, with 11 bases in the middle. CDR3 length: 14 amino acids. CDR3 sequence: CASSQGPGSYEQYF. The CDR3 region has the DNA TGTGCCAGCAGCCAAGGACCTGGGTCTTACGAGCAGTACTTC.

The chain uses TRBV3-1 (or the pseudogene TRBV3-2) and TRBJ1-2, with TRBD1 matching over 8 bases. Unmatched junction bases numbered 2, after V lost 3 bases and J lost 2 bases. CDR1 LGHDT and CDR2 YNNKEL come from the germline V gene (reference sequence). The CDR3 spans 14 residues. CDR3 nucleotide sequence: TGTGCCAGCAGCCAGTGGACAGGGAACTATGGCTACACCTTC. As protein: CASSQWTGNYGYTF.

The DNA of the CDR3 is TGTGCCAGCAGTGAGAACGGGGCCAGAAGAAATCAGCCCCAGCATTTT. Amino acids: CASSENGARRNQPQHF. V is TRBV2 and J is TRBJ1-5, with a weak D call TRBD1 (5 bases). With 3 bases removed from V and 4 bases from J, the gap between germline ends came to 16 bases. Germline CDR1 SNHLY, CDR2 FYNNEI. The CDR3 is 16 amino acids. Combining the CDR3 with reference TRBV2 and TRBJ1-5 gives the whole variable domain EPEVTQTPSHQVTQMGQEVILRCVPISNHLYFYWYRQILGQKVEFLVSFYNNEISEKSEIFDDQFSVERPDGSNFTLKIRSTKLEDSAMYFCASSENGARRNQPQHFGDGTRLSIL.

The CDR3 loop is CASWGTGGVGVGSPLHF. CDR3 nucleotide sequence: TGCGCCAGCTGGGGGACAGGGGGCGTGGGGGTCGGTTCACCCCTCCACTTT. The chain has TRBV10-2 and TRBJ1-6, with 12 bases that match TRBD1. Per the germline V gene, CDR1 is WSHSY and CDR2 is SAAADI. CDR3 length: 17 residues. The ends lost 8 bases at V and 9 bases at J; junction bases unmatched: 14.

The chain links TRBV13 to TRBJ1-2, with 7 bases matching TRBD1. Unmatched junction bases numbered 8, after V lost 4 bases and J lost 3 bases. From germline, CDR1 is PRHDT and CDR2 FYEKMQ (reference sequence). The CDR3 is 15 amino acids. CDR3 amino acids: CASSYTGAPYYGYTF. In DNA form, the CDR3 reads TGTGCCAGCAGCTACACAGGGGCACCCTACTATGGCTACACCTTC.

The V gene is TRBV12-5, the J gene TRBJ1-2; D uncertain. Trimming stripped 4 bases from V and 4 bases from J, with 7 bases between. The CDR3 extends over 12 amino acids. Germline assignment: CDR1 LGHNT and CDR2 FRNRAP. Written as DNA, the CDR3 is TGTGCTAGTGGTTATTCGTCCTATGGCTACACCTTC. Translated, it gives CASGYSSYGYTF.

The genes are TRBV18 and TRBJ1-6, with TRBD1 identical over 10 bases. The CDR3 is 16 amino acids. The germline V gene has CDR1 KGHSH and CDR2 LQKENI. V was clipped by 5 bases and J by 7 bases; unmatched bases: 8. The CDR3 here is CASSAGTGVFNSPLHF. CDR3 nucleotides: TGTGCCAGCTCAGCAGGGACAGGGGTTTTCAATTCACCCCTCCACTTT.

This clone came up a few times. The chain carries TRBV3-1 (or the pseudogene TRBV3-2) and TRBJ2-7, with 10 bases matching TRBD2. Germline V CDR1 and CDR2: LGHDT, YNNKEL (reference sequence). The ends lost 5 bases at V and 6 bases at J; junction bases unmatched: 7. This CDR3 contains 14 residues. DNA for the CDR3: TGTGCCAGCAGCTCTACTAGCGGGGATTCCGAGCAGTACTTC. Protein: CASSSTSGDSEQYF.

The genes are TRBV7-2 and TRBJ1-1; TRBD1 agrees at 8 bases. V was pared by 3 bases and J by 4 bases, with 7 bases of the junction left unmatched. This CDR3 comprises 15 residues. Germline V gene lookup returns CDR1 SGHTA and CDR2 FQGNSA. The CDR3 here is CASSFFRGLITEAFF. In DNA, the CDR3 is TGTGCCAGCAGCTTTTTCAGGGGGCTGATCACTGAAGCTTTCTTT.

This chain connects TRBV6-5 to TRBJ1-5; 7 nucleotides align to TRBD1. The J segment lost 3 bases and the V segment lost 4 bases, leaving 3 bases of the junction unmatched. Per the germline V gene, CDR1 is MNHEY and CDR2 is SVGAGI. The CDR3 consists of 14 residues. This CDR3 reads CASSLGQINQPQHF. CDR3 DNA sequence: TGTGCCAGCAGTTTGGGACAGATCAATCAGCCCCAGCATTTT.

This clone appeared a single time. The chain combines TRBV12-3 or TRBV12-4 with TRBJ1-1; possibly TRBD1 for D (6 bases). The CDR3 runs 11 residues. V was clipped by 10 bases and J by 5 bases, with 11 bases between them. As DNA, the CDR3 is TGTGCCACCAGGGGCGGGACTGAAGCTTTCTTT. This translates into CATRGGTEAFF.

The V call is TRBV18, the J call TRBJ2-7; 7 bases align to TRBD1. Germline CDR1 and CDR2: KGHSH and LQKENI. V gave up 6 bases and J gave up 2 bases; unmatched junction bases: 10. The CDR3 has 15 residues. The CDR3 sequence is CASSPLQGSPYEQYF. In nucleotides, the CDR3 is TGTGCCAGCTCCCCGTTACAGGGGTCCCCCTACGAGCAGTACTTC.